Detailed here is one T cell receptor (beta chain). Germline trimming cut 0 bases from V and 2 bases from J; bases unmatched to any gene: 3. CDR1 SEHNR and CDR2 FQNEAQ come from the germline V gene (reference sequence). The CDR3 runs to 16 residues. This entry comes from a study of T cells in Graves' hyperthyroidism and ophthalmopathy. RNA transcripts provided the source from which TCR beta CDR3 regions were amplified. In the first-round RT-PCR of the TCR CDR3, the HTBI primer set was used. TCRdb recomputed calls from the multiplex PCR reads with MiXCR, one row per CDR3 protein. Of hundreds of thousands of distinct CDR3 sequences listed, around 15% are singletons.

The rearrangement uses TRBV7-9 and TRBJ2-1; 8 nucleotides align to TRBD2. The receptor comes from a woman aged 18-30 years with Graves' hyperthyroidism. The sample comprised blood. The CDR3 bases are TGTGCCAGCAGCTTAGCTCCGGGACTAGCCTACAATGAGCAGTTCTTC. Translation gives CASSLAPGLAYNEQFF.